A single sample gave rise to the 28 T cell receptor beta chains below, sequenced in a study of CD8 T cells in Susac syndrome. After extraction with the RNeasy kit, about 0.5 to 1 ug of the RNA was reverse transcribed using random hexamers. TCRdb reprocessed the immunoSEQ multiplex PCR reads with MiXCR, giving one entry per CDR3 protein. The repertoire consists of 170,000 or so distinct CDR3 sequences, with approximately 95% occurring once and the leading ten covering 0.09% to 0.095%. Input material: CD4+ T cells from PBMCs. The receptors derive from a human donor with multiple sclerosis.

This chain links TRBV18 with TRBJ2-2, with D tentatively TRBD2 (5 bases). Germline V gives CDR1 KGHSH, CDR2 LQKENI. The V end lost 6 bases, the J end lost 4 bases, and 12 bases lay between the germline ends. The CDR3 extends over 14 amino acids. The CDR3 protein is CASSPSRGTGELFF. CDR3 DNA: TGTGCCAGCTCCCCCTCACGGGGCACCGGGGAGCTGTTTTTT.

The gene calls are TRBV2 and TRBJ1-4; 9 nucleotides agree with TRBD1. This CDR3 region has 15 residues. Trimming at V came to 4 bases and at J to 8 bases, leaving 8 bases not matched to a gene. Germline V gene data show CDR1 as SNHLY and CDR2 as FYNNEI. The CDR3 loop is CASSVPGQGREKLFF. CDR3 sequence (DNA): TGTGCCAGCAGTGTCCCGGGACAGGGTCGGGAAAAACTGTTTTTT. The full variable domain, in which reference TRBV2 and TRBJ1-4 provide the parts outside the CDR3, is EPEVTQTPSHQVTQMGQEVILRCVPISNHLYFYWYRQILGQKVEFLVSFYNNEISEKSEIFDDQFSVERPDGSNFTLKIRSTKLEDSAMYFCASSVPGQGREKLFFGSGTQLSVL.

The rearrangement uses TRBV7-9 and TRBJ1-2; D not certain. The V and J ends lost 0 bases and 6 bases respectively, with 8 bases between them. The germline V gene has CDR1 SEHNR and CDR2 FQNEAQ (reference sequence). The CDR3 length is 13 residues. CDR3: CASSLAGSNGYTF. The DNA for the CDR3 is TGTGCCAGCAGCTTAGCGGGGTCGAATGGCTACACCTTC.

The V gene is TRBV6-5, the J gene TRBJ1-2; 9 bases map to TRBD1. The junction had 6 bases not matched to a gene; V was cut back by 0 bases and J by 4 bases. The V gene's germline CDR1 is MNHEY and CDR2 SVGAGI. The CDR3 is 16 residues long. The CDR3 sequence is CASSYSWTGVTYGYTF. CDR3 in DNA: TGTGCCAGCAGTTACTCCTGGACAGGGGTCACCTATGGCTACACCTTC.

This clonotype was recorded a few times. The chain couples TRBV12-3 or TRBV12-4 to TRBJ1-5, with D uncertain. This CDR3 contains 12 residues. The V gene lost 3 bases and the J gene lost 6 bases, with 6 bases spanning the gap. The chain's CDR3 is CASSLLGQPQHF. Here the CDR3 DNA reads TGTGCCAGCAGTTTGCTGGGTCAGCCCCAGCATTTT.

The chain joins TRBV5-1 to TRBJ1-2, with 7 bases identical to TRBD1. Germline V gene sequence: CDR1 SGHRS, CDR2 YFSETQ. Trimming at V came to 7 bases and at J to 8 bases, leaving 11 bases not matched to a gene. The CDR3 is 13 amino acids. The CDR3 spells CASSAQGYWGYTF. In nucleotides, the CDR3 is TGCGCCAGCTCCGCACAGGGGTATTGGGGCTACACCTTC.

In its sample, this clonotype was seen once. This sequence joins TRBV10-3 and TRBJ2-5; 8 bases fit TRBD1. CDR1 is ENHRY, CDR2 SYGVKD, per germline. The CDR3 extends over 13 amino acids. The V and J ends lost 9 bases and 2 bases, in that order; junction bases with no gene match: 5. The CDR3 reads CAIRQGTQETQYF. The CDR3 DNA reads TGTGCCATTCGACAGGGGACGCAAGAGACCCAGTACTTC.

This clonotype appeared a single time. The rearrangement joins TRBV6-5 to TRBJ2-2, with D tentatively TRBD1 or TRBD2 (6 bases each). The CDR3 runs to 17 residues. CDR1 and CDR2 (germline): MNHEY, SVGAGI. The V and J ends lost 1 base and 4 bases respectively, with 16 bases between them. CDR3: CASSYLAPGAGTGELFF. As DNA, the CDR3 is TGTGCCAGCAGTTACTTAGCGCCGGGGGCTGGCACCGGGGAGCTGTTTTTT.

The rearrangement links TRBV23-1 to TRBJ1-5; D unresolved. TRBV23-1 is classed as an ORF, of uncertain function. This CDR3 is 15 amino acids long. Trimming took 9 bases from V and 0 from J, leaving 15 bases between them. DNA of the CDR3: TGCGCCAGAGGTTACCGGTGGGATAGCAATCAGCCCCAGCATTTT. This translates into CARGYRWDSNQPQHF.

This rearrangement joins TRBV10-3 to TRBJ1-1; TRBD1 aligns across 8 bases. Germline V CDR1 and CDR2: ENHRY, SYGVKD. Losses at the gene ends were 5 bases for V and 4 bases for J; bases not matched to a gene: 0. This CDR3 has 12 residues. The CDR3 loop is CAISQGATEAFF. The DNA for the CDR3 is TGTGCCATCAGTCAGGGGGCCACTGAAGCTTTCTTT.

The V gene is TRBV20-1, the J gene TRBJ2-5, with D possibly being TRBD2 (6 bases). CDR1 and CDR2 (germline): DFQATT, SNEGSKA (reference sequence). The CDR3 covers 13 residues. V was pared by 2 bases and J by 5 bases, with 12 bases between. DNA for the CDR3: TGCAGTGCTAGACACGGGACTCCCGAGACCCAGTACTTC. It yields the protein CSARHGTPETQYF.

This chain uses TRBV4-3 with TRBJ2-1, with 10 bases lining up with TRBD1. Looked up from germline, CDR1 is LGHNA and CDR2 is YSLEER. The CDR3 length is 15 residues. The V gene end was trimmed by 3 bases and the J gene end by 9 bases; junction bases not matched to a gene: 8. The CDR3 sequence is CASSQETGGNSEQFF. The CDR3 nucleotides are TGCGCCAGCAGCCAGGAGACAGGGGGCAATAGTGAGCAGTTCTTC.

The chain combines TRBV20-1 with TRBJ2-7, with D perhaps TRBD1 (5 bases). CDR1 is DFQATT and CDR2 is SNEGSKA in the germline V gene (reference sequence). CDR3 length: 15 residues. Trimming shortened V by 5 bases and J by 2 bases, and 19 bases separated the two germline ends. DNA of the CDR3: TGCAGTGCTGTTCCACCGTTGGGGCCAACCTACGAGCAGTACTTC. Amino acids: CSAVPPLGPTYEQYF.

The chain carries TRBV28 and TRBJ2-1, with 7 bases that match TRBD1. With 1 base clipped from V and 5 bases from J, the junction kept 2 bases outside the gene matches. Germline V CDR1 and CDR2: MDHEN, SYDVKM. The CDR3 is 14 amino acids. This CDR3 reads CASSLYQGDNEQFF. CDR3 nucleotides: TGTGCCAGCAGTTTATACCAGGGGGACAATGAGCAGTTCTTC.

J is TRBJ1-6 and V is TRBV6-1; 11 bases agree with TRBD1. The V gene's germline CDR1 is MNHNS and CDR2 SASEGT. V lost 6 bases, J lost 9 bases, and 10 bases stayed unmatched. The CDR3 runs to 16 residues. CDR3 sequence reads: CASSHGQGAWVSPLHF. The CDR3 DNA reads TGTGCCAGCAGCCACGGACAGGGGGCTTGGGTTTCACCCCTCCACTTT.

The J gene is TRBJ2-1, the V gene TRBV6-5; 7 bases align to TRBD1. This CDR3 has 15 residues. Germline V gene lookup returns CDR1 MNHEY and CDR2 SVGAGI. V lost 6 bases to trimming and J lost 0 bases; unmatched junction nucleotides: 5. For the CDR3, the DNA is TGTGCCAGCAGCCGTCCAGGGGGCTCCTACAATGAGCAGTTCTTC. It encodes CASSRPGGSYNEQFF.

V usage is TRBV15 and J usage is TRBJ2-7; perhaps TRBD1 as D (5 bases). With 0 bases removed from V and 1 base from J, the gap between germline ends came to 7 bases. CDR3 size: 14 residues. From germline, CDR1 is LNHNV and CDR2 YYDKDF (reference sequence). In DNA form, the CDR3 reads TGTGCCACCAGCAGAGATCAGGGATCCTACGAGCAGTACTTC. It encodes CATSRDQGSYEQYF.

The chain employs TRBV14 and TRBJ1-2; no clear D. V lost 0 bases and J lost 5, with 16 bases in between. CDR3 length equals 16 residues. Germline V gives CDR1 SGHDN, CDR2 FVKESK. The CDR3 reads CASSQDVGPRGYGYTF. CDR3 coding DNA: TGTGCCAGCAGCCAAGATGTTGGGCCGCGAGGGTATGGCTACACCTTC.

The chain links TRBV11-2 to TRBJ2-7; D uncertain. The V gene lost 1 base and the J gene lost 3 bases, with 4 bases spanning the gap. This CDR3 region has 12 residues. The V gene's germline CDR1 is SGHAT and CDR2 FQNNGV. The CDR3: CASSLGRYEQYF. The DNA of the CDR3 is TGTGCCAGCAGCTTAGGACGCTACGAGCAGTACTTC. Looking up the rest from reference TRBV11-2 and TRBJ2-7 gives the full variable domain: EAGVAQSPRYKIIEKRQSVAFWCNPISGHATLYWYQQILGQGPKLLIQFQNNGVVDDSQLPKDRFSAERLKGVDSTLKIQPAKLEDSAVYLCASSLGRYEQYFGPGTRLTVT.

The V gene is TRBV28, the J gene TRBJ1-5, with D unresolved. The CDR3 is 13 amino acids. Germline V gene data show CDR1 as MDHEN and CDR2 as SYDVKM. Trimming cost V 8 bases and J 10 bases, with 18 bases left between them. The CDR3 sequence is CASAGGGRHPQHF. The CDR3 DNA is TGTGCCAGCGCAGGCGGAGGTAGGCACCCCCAGCATTTT.

The V call is TRBV28, the J call TRBJ2-5; D is perhaps TRBD2 (6 bases). Germline loops: CDR1 MDHEN, CDR2 SYDVKM. V was clipped by 7 bases and J by 4 bases, with 16 bases between them. CDR3 length equals 14 residues. The CDR3 is CASTSRRGRETQYF. The CDR3 DNA reads TGTGCCAGCACCTCCCGGAGGGGAAGAGAGACCCAGTACTTC.

This chain links TRBV6-5 with TRBJ2-5; the D call may be TRBD1 or TRBD2 (5 bases each). V was clipped by 6 bases and J by 3 bases, with 8 bases between them. From germline, CDR1 is MNHEY and CDR2 SVGAGI. The CDR3 is made up of 12 amino acids. The CDR3 region is CASSGTKETQYF. The CDR3 DNA is TGTGCCAGCAGCGGGACCAAAGAGACCCAGTACTTC.

The V gene is TRBV20-1, the J gene TRBJ2-5, with unresolved D. Germline assignment: CDR1 DFQATT and CDR2 SNEGSKA (reference sequence). The CDR3 is made up of 14 amino acids. V shed 0 bases and J shed 0 bases, with 8 bases lying between them. For the CDR3, the DNA is TGCAGTGCTAGAGATCGGAAGGACCAAGAGACCCAGTACTTC. Translated, it gives CSARDRKDQETQYF.

The rearrangement uses TRBV6-5 and TRBJ1-5; D is ambiguous. Germline CDR1 and CDR2: MNHEY and SVGAGI. Trimming left V 2 bases short and J 2 bases short, with 10 bases between. The CDR3 loop spans 15 amino acids. CDR3 in amino acids: CASSYAYDGNQPQHF. For the CDR3, the DNA is TGTGCCAGCAGTTACGCCTACGATGGCAATCAGCCCCAGCATTTT.

This chain joins TRBV7-9 and TRBJ1-4; weak D call: TRBD1 (5 bases). The V gene lost 6 bases and the J gene lost 4 bases, with 12 bases spanning the gap. CDR1 SEHNR and CDR2 FQNEAQ come from the germline V gene (reference sequence). The CDR3 extends over 14 amino acids. As DNA, the CDR3 is TGTGCCAGCAGGGATACAGGCCTTAATGAAAAACTGTTTTTT. This sequence encodes CASRDTGLNEKLFF.

The chain carries TRBV5-1 and TRBJ1-6; D possibly corresponds to TRBD1 (5 bases). The germline V and J ends were trimmed by 4 bases and 7 bases, with 12 bases remaining between them. The germline CDR1 and CDR2 sequences are SGHRS and YFSETQ. This CDR3 spans 14 amino acids. CDR3 region: CASSVDKGNSPLHF. DNA for the CDR3: TGCGCCAGCAGCGTGGACAAGGGGAATTCACCCCTCCACTTT.

The chain recombines TRBV18 with TRBJ2-5; D is undetermined. The CDR3 covers 13 residues. Deletions cut 3 bases from V and 2 bases from J, with 7 bases between. Per the germline V gene, CDR1 is KGHSH and CDR2 is LQKENI. The CDR3 protein is CASSPTEQETQYF. The CDR3 nucleotides read TGTGCCAGCTCACCGACCGAACAAGAGACCCAGTACTTC.

The rearrangement links TRBV15 to TRBJ1-6; D not resolved. The CDR3 runs to 13 residues. In germline, CDR1 is LNHNV, CDR2 YYDKDF (reference sequence). The V gene lost 1 base and the J gene lost 7 bases, with 5 bases spanning the gap. This chain's CDR3 is CATSRGRNSPLHF. The CDR3 DNA reads TGTGCCACCAGCAGAGGAAGGAATTCACCCCTCCACTTT.